This is a list of T cell receptor beta chains from one sample in a study of blood T cell repertoires in COVID-19. Data came from immunoSEQ multiplex PCR; TCRdb stores just in-frame clones and leaves some out. The data hold hundreds of thousands of clones, with about 91% observed a single time. The sequenced sample was peripheral blood. Receptor source: a woman aged 60 to 75 with acute or convalescent COVID-19. Both conserved end residues are part of each CDR3. The order of the fields is D gene, clone size, J gene, V gene, CDR3 protein, CDR3 DNA. The D gene is left open where the match is weak. Size is stated for part of the rows, as once, few or many counts, or as a class when the clone is expanded.

D: TRBD1; size: NA; J: TRBJ1-2; V: TRBV27; CDR3: CASSRGQGYGYTF; DNA: TGTGCCAGCTCCAGGGGACAGGGGTATGGCTACACCTTC
D: TRBD1; size: NA; J: TRBJ1-4; V: TRBV5-1; CDR3: CASSLGTGGVGKLFF; DNA: TGCGCCAGCAGCTTAGGGACAGGGGGCGTTGGGAAACTGTTTTTT
D: TRBD1; size: NA; J: TRBJ1-4; V: TRBV9; CDR3: CASSVGGGPNEKLFF; DNA: TGTGCCAGCAGCGTAGGAGGGGGCCCTAATGAAAAACTGTTTTTT
D: TRBD1; size: NA; J: TRBJ1-6; V: TRBV7-2; CDR3: CASSSKAQGGSPLHF; DNA: TGTGCCAGCAGCTCTAAGGCCCAGGGGGGTTCACCCCTCCACTTT
D: NA; size: NA; J: TRBJ2-5; V: TRBV6-5; CDR3: CASSYKAVRRETQYF; DNA: TGTGCCAGCAGTTACAAAGCGGTGAGACGGGAGACCCAGTACTTC
D: TRBD1; size: NA; J: TRBJ1-2; V: TRBV19; CDR3: CASSIIQGARYGYTF; DNA: TGTGCCAGTAGTATTATCCAGGGGGCCCGCTATGGCTACACCTTC
D: NA; size: few; J: TRBJ1-5; V: TRBV30; CDR3: CAWSPGVGQPQHF; DNA: TGTGCCTGGAGTCCAGGGGTCGGCCAGCCCCAGCATTTT
D: TRBD1; size: once; J: TRBJ1-1; V: TRBV10-3; CDR3: CAISVDRVNTEAFF; DNA: TGTGCCATCAGTGTAGACAGGGTGAACACTGAAGCTTTCTTT
D: NA; size: NA; J: TRBJ1-3; V: TRBV19; CDR3: CASSRPGVSSGNTIYF; DNA: TGTGCCAGTAGTAGGCCCGGGGTGAGCTCTGGAAACACCATATATTTT
D: NA; size: NA; J: TRBJ2-7; V: TRBV7-6; CDR3: CASSSPGVYEQYF; DNA: TGTGCCAGCAGCTCCCCGGGGGTCTACGAGCAGTACTTC
D: TRBD1; size: NA; J: TRBJ1-2; V: TRBV27; CDR3: CASSLGGQGSIYGYTF; DNA: TGTGCCAGCAGCTTAGGCGGACAGGGTTCCATCTATGGCTACACCTTC
D: TRBD2; size: NA; J: TRBJ2-2; V: TRBV5-1; CDR3: CASSSQLAGGLITGELFF; DNA: TGCGCCAGCAGCTCCCAACTAGCGGGGGGGCTAATCACCGGGGAGCTGTTTTTT
D: TRBD1; size: NA; J: TRBJ1-5; V: TRBV18; CDR3: CASSPVAGGSNQPQHF; DNA: TGTGCCAGCTCACCGGTTGCAGGGGGCTCGAATCAGCCCCAGCATTTT
D: TRBD2; size: NA; J: TRBJ2-3; V: TRBV7-9; CDR3: CASSFHLADGTDTQYF; DNA: TGTGCCAGCAGCTTCCACCTAGCGGATGGCACAGATACGCAGTATTTT
D: TRBD1; size: NA; J: TRBJ1-5; V: TRBV6-6; CDR3: CASSRDRATNQPQHF; DNA: TGTGCCAGCAGTCGGGACAGGGCGACCAATCAGCCCCAGCATTTT
D: TRBD1; size: NA; J: TRBJ2-3; V: TRBV5-1; CDR3: CASSDPGGGDTQYF; DNA: TGCGCCAGCAGCGACCCAGGGGGTGGGGATACGCAGTATTTT
D: NA; size: NA; J: TRBJ2-7; V: TRBV5-8; CDR3: CASSLTGGIYEQYF; DNA: TGTGCCAGCAGCTTGACGGGGGGCATCTACGAGCAGTACTTC
D: NA; size: NA; J: TRBJ2-3; V: TRBV23-1; CDR3: CASSQSRSTDTQYF; DNA: TGCGCCAGCAGTCAATCGAGGAGCACAGATACGCAGTATTTT
D: NA; size: NA; J: TRBJ2-5; V: TRBV19; CDR3: CASSPSTGETQYF; DNA: TGTGCCAGTAGTCCCTCGACGGGTGAGACCCAGTACTTC
D: NA; size: NA; J: TRBJ2-3; V: TRBV5-7; CDR3: CASSLRPGVVDTQYF; DNA: TGTGCCAGCAGCTTGCGGCCGGGGGTTGTAGATACGCAGTATTTT
D: TRBD1; size: NA; J: TRBJ1-6; V: TRBV4-3; CDR3: CASSQRTGGTPLHF; DNA: TGCGCCAGCAGCCAAAGGACAGGGGGTACTCCCCTCCACTTT
D: NA; size: NA; J: TRBJ1-5; V: TRBV15; CDR3: CATSRGRNQPQHF; DNA: TGTGCCACCAGCAGAGGGCGCAATCAGCCCCAGCATTTT
D: NA; size: once; J: TRBJ1-3; V: TRBV4-1; CDR3: CASSLKQGNTIYF; DNA: TGCGCCAGCAGCTTAAAACAAGGAAACACCATATATTTT
D: NA; size: NA; J: TRBJ2-6; V: TRBV10-3; CDR3: CAISASGANVLTF; DNA: TGTGCCATCAGTGCTTCCGGGGCCAACGTCCTGACTTTC
D: NA; size: NA; J: TRBJ2-7; V: TRBV9; CDR3: CASSVAGEGDEQYF; DNA: TGTGCCAGCAGCGTAGCGGGAGAGGGCGACGAGCAGTACTTC
D: NA; size: NA; J: TRBJ1-2; V: TRBV19; CDR3: CASNSYVGPSSYGYTF; DNA: TGTGCCAGTAACTCGTACGTTGGTCCCTCCTCCTATGGCTACACCTTC
D: TRBD1; size: NA; J: TRBJ1-1; V: TRBV5-1; CDR3: CASSLEKGAQIAPFF; DNA: TGCGCCAGCAGCTTGGAGAAGGGGGCGCAAATTGCGCCTTTCTTT
D: TRBD1; size: NA; J: TRBJ1-3; V: TRBV27; CDR3: CASSYRGHGNTIYF; DNA: TGTGCCAGCAGTTATAGGGGGCACGGAAACACCATATATTTT
D: TRBD1; size: NA; J: TRBJ2-2; V: TRBV30; CDR3: CAWKGQGAGELFF; DNA: TGTGCCTGGAAGGGACAGGGCGCCGGGGAGCTGTTTTTT
D: TRBD1; size: NA; J: TRBJ2-7; V: TRBV19; CDR3: CASSVPGQSYEQYF; DNA: TGTGCCAGTAGTGTTCCGGGACAGTCCTACGAGCAGTACTTC
D: NA; size: NA; J: TRBJ1-3; V: TRBV5-8; CDR3: CASLLGGEGTGNTIYF; DNA: TGTGCCAGCCTCTTAGGGGGTGAAGGAACTGGAAACACCATATATTTT
D: TRBD2; size: NA; J: TRBJ2-1; V: TRBV27; CDR3: CASISGSFHGYEQFF; DNA: TGTGCCAGCATTAGCGGGAGCTTTCATGGCTATGAGCAGTTCTTC
D: NA; size: NA; J: TRBJ2-7; V: TRBV2; CDR3: CASSLENGSSYEQYF; DNA: TGTGCCAGCAGCCTAGAGAATGGCAGCTCCTACGAGCAGTACTTC
D: TRBD2; size: NA; J: TRBJ2-7; V: TRBV28; CDR3: CASSVSGRLYEQYF; DNA: TGTGCCAGCAGTGTAAGCGGGAGACTCTACGAGCAGTACTTC
D: NA; size: NA; J: TRBJ2-5; V: TRBV21-1; CDR3: CASSKASSETQYF; DNA: TGTGCCAGCAGCAAGGCTAGTTCGGAGACCCAGTACTTC
D: NA; size: NA; J: TRBJ1-2; V: TRBV7-7; CDR3: CASSDIRRGGYGYTF; DNA: TGTGCCAGCAGCGACATTCGACGGGGGGGCTATGGCTACACCTTC
D: TRBD1; size: once; J: TRBJ1-6; V: TRBV7-3; CDR3: CASSPGTDFSPLHF; DNA: TGTGCCAGCAGCCCCGGGACAGACTTTTCACCCCTCCACTTT
D: NA; size: once; J: TRBJ2-3; V: TRBV5-5; CDR3: CASSLGRGGKDTQYF; DNA: TGTGCCAGCAGCTTGGGGCGGGGTGGTAAAGATACGCAGTATTTT
D: NA; size: NA; J: TRBJ2-3; V: TRBV18; CDR3: CASSPLGDTQYF; DNA: TGTGCCAGCTCACCACTCGGAGATACGCAGTATTTT
D: TRBD2; size: NA; J: TRBJ2-5; V: TRBV24-1; CDR3: CATSDLLAGGPETQYF; DNA: TGTGCCACCAGTGATTTACTAGCGGGAGGGCCGGAGACCCAGTACTTC
D: NA; size: NA; J: TRBJ1-5; V: TRBV5-1; CDR3: CASSWGGQGLSNQPQHF; DNA: TGCGCCAGCAGCTGGGGTGGTCAGGGGTTGAGCAATCAGCCCCAGCATTTT
D: NA; size: once; J: TRBJ2-1; V: TRBV2; CDR3: CASSKDSGAVGKFF; DNA: TGTGCCAGCAGTAAGGACTCAGGAGCCGTTGGTAAGTTCTTC
D: NA; size: NA; J: TRBJ1-5; V: TRBV6-1; CDR3: CASSELLNQPQHF; DNA: TGTGCCAGCAGTGAACTGTTGAATCAGCCCCAGCATTTT
D: NA; size: NA; J: TRBJ2-5; V: TRBV4-1; CDR3: CASSQVALWETQYF; DNA: TGCGCCAGCAGCCAAGTCGCACTGTGGGAGACCCAGTACTTC
D: TRBD2; size: NA; J: TRBJ2-7; V: TRBV19; CDR3: CASSTGLAGAYEQYF; DNA: TGTGCCAGTAGTACGGGACTAGCGGGAGCCTACGAGCAGTACTTC
D: TRBD1; size: NA; J: TRBJ1-1; V: TRBV19; CDR3: CASSIGTGWGTEAFF; DNA: TGTGCCAGTAGTATCGGGACAGGGTGGGGCACTGAAGCTTTCTTT
D: NA; size: NA; J: TRBJ1-1; V: TRBV7-2; CDR3: CASSLAQGIDTEAFF; DNA: TGTGCCAGCAGCTTAGCCCAGGGGATAGACACTGAAGCTTTCTTT
D: TRBD2; size: NA; J: TRBJ2-5; V: TRBV7-2; CDR3: CASSFGGGNRETQYF; DNA: TGTGCCAGCAGCTTCGGCGGGGGAAATCGCGAGACCCAGTACTTC
D: NA; size: NA; J: TRBJ1-2; V: TRBV5-1; CDR3: CASSFPPGQGFNYGYTF; DNA: TGCGCCAGCAGCTTTCCCCCGGGGCAGGGGTTTAACTATGGCTACACCTTC
D: TRBD1; size: few; J: TRBJ1-5; V: TRBV7-2; CDR3: CASSLRQGFGQPQHF; DNA: TGTGCCAGCAGCTTACGACAGGGTTTCGGTCAGCCCCAGCATTTT
D: TRBD1; size: once; J: TRBJ2-1; V: TRBV5-5; CDR3: CASSLGQGTYNEQFF; DNA: TGTGCCAGCAGCTTGGGACAGGGGACCTACAATGAGCAGTTCTTC